The 8 T cell receptor beta chains given below trace back to one sample, sequenced in a study of blood T cell repertoires in COVID-19. The repertoire was sequenced with immunoSEQ multiplex PCR; TCRdb's copy has only in-frame clones and lacks some. The profile shows 55,000 to 85,000 clones, around 85% of them singletons. The sequencing sample was made of peripheral blood. Receptor source: a human donor in a cohort sampled during active COVID-19.

This rearrangement joins TRBV30 to TRBJ1-1, with TRBD1 identical over 8 bases. Germline V gene data show CDR1 as GTSNPN and CDR2 as SVGIG (reference sequence). After removal of 3 bases from V and 0 bases from J, the junction contained 9 bases not matched to a gene. This CDR3 contains 16 residues. As DNA, the CDR3 is TGTGCCTGGAGGCTAGGGACAGGCCTTATGAACACTGAAGCTTTCTTT. Encoded protein: CAWRLGTGLMNTEAFF.

For this clone: The sample contains more than one DNA sequence encoding this CDR3. This rearrangement joins TRBV25-1 to TRBJ2-2; TRBD1 matches at 8 bases. The CDR3 contains 17 residues. V was clipped by 3 bases and J by 4 bases; unmatched bases: 10. Germline CDR1 MGHDK, CDR2 SYGVNS. The CDR3 loop reads CASSDSGRGRITGELFF. The CDR3, as DNA: TGTGCCAGCAGTGACTCTGGCAGGGGGCGCATCACCGGGGAGCTGTTTTTT. Full variable domain (rest looked up from reference TRBV25-1 and TRBJ2-2): EADIYQTPRYLVIGTGKKITLECSQTMGHDKMYWYQQDPGMELHLIHYSYGVNSTEKGDLSSESTVSRIRTEHFPLTLESARPSHTSQYLCASSDSGRGRITGELFFGEGSRLTVL.

V is TRBV2 and J is TRBJ1-5, with D possibly matching TRBD1 (6 bases). The germline V and J ends were trimmed by 1 base and 9 bases, with 10 bases remaining between them. Germline V CDR1 and CDR2: SNHLY, FYNNEI. The CDR3 is made up of 13 amino acids. The CDR3 coding sequence is TGTGCCAGCAGTGAAGGGACAGTCGGGCCCCAGCATTTT. Translated, it gives CASSEGTVGPQHF.

The chain has TRBV7-9 and TRBJ1-5; the D gene is possibly TRBD1 (5 bases). Trimming shortened V by 2 bases and J by 6 bases, and 20 bases separated the two germline ends. CDR3 length: 17 residues. Germline assignment: CDR1 SEHNR and CDR2 FQNEAQ (reference sequence). The CDR3 sequence: CASSLNSGRQGVQPQHF. In DNA form, the CDR3 reads TGTGCCAGCAGCTTAAACTCCGGTCGGCAGGGTGTTCAGCCCCAGCATTTT.

The CDR3 DNA follows: TGTGCCAGCTCAGCGGATTACGAGCAGTACTTC. This translates into CASSADYEQYF. This sequence joins TRBV18 and TRBJ2-7, with unresolved D. CDR3 length equals 11 residues. The V end lost 5 bases, the J end lost 4 bases, and 6 bases lay between the germline ends. The V gene's germline CDR1 is KGHSH and CDR2 LQKENI.

In its sample, this clone was seen a few times. The chain combines TRBV6-5 with TRBJ1-4, with TRBD1 matching over 7 bases. The CDR3 loop spans 16 amino acids. The germline CDR1 and CDR2 sequences are MNHEY and SVGAGI. Trimming removed 0 bases from V and 4 bases from J; junction bases left unmatched: 5. The CDR3 DNA sequence: TGTGCCAGCAGTTACTCGTGGGGACAGAATAATGAAAAACTGTTTTTT. This translates into CASSYSWGQNNEKLFF.

The chain has TRBV5-4 and TRBJ1-6; 8 nucleotides match TRBD1. The CDR3 contains 16 residues. The germline V gene encodes CDR1 SGHNT and CDR2 YYREEE (reference sequence). Trimming removed 0 bases from V and 7 bases from J; junction bases left unmatched: 6. In DNA, the CDR3 is TGTGCCAGCAGCTTGGACGGACAGGGTAACAATTCACCCCTCCACTTT. It is translated as CASSLDGQGNNSPLHF.

This chain connects TRBV7-2 to TRBJ2-3, with 9 bases lining up with TRBD2. This CDR3 has 17 residues. The germline V gene encodes CDR1 SGHTA and CDR2 FQGNSA. V shed 5 bases and J 2 bases; nucleotides not matched to a gene: 11. CDR3 residues: CASSVNWRGGITDTQYF. The CDR3 DNA reads as TGTGCCAGCAGCGTCAACTGGCGGGGGGGGATCACAGATACGCAGTATTTT.